The 27 T cell receptor beta chains in this list originate from one sample, sequenced in a study of cytomegalovirus exposure and HLA in healthy donors. PCR was performed using 60 Vbeta and 13 Jbeta primers. The repertoire was sequenced with immunoSEQ multiplex PCR; TCRdb's copy has only in-frame clones and lacks some. In the table there are some 200,000 clones, approximately 79% of which are singletons. The sequenced sample was PBMCs. Every receptor here comes from a man aged 35 to 55 in good health and CMV-seropositive.

In its sample, this clone was seen once. The identical CDR3 is also encoded by other nucleotide sequences in the sample. The gene calls are TRBV10-3 and TRBJ1-1; TRBD1 might be the D (5 bases). The germline V and J ends were trimmed by 10 bases and 2 bases, with 17 bases remaining between them. CDR1 is ENHRY, CDR2 SYGVKD, per germline. The CDR3 is 14 amino acids. The CDR3 sequence is CATGGTEINTEAFF. For the CDR3, the DNA is TGTGCCACCGGAGGGACGGAGATTAACACTGAAGCTTTCTTT.

The rearrangement joins TRBV5-6 to TRBJ2-7; 7 positions match TRBD1. Germline assignment: CDR1 SGHDT and CDR2 YYEEEE. The length of the CDR3 is 14 residues. V lost 4 bases, J lost 3 bases, and 7 bases stayed unmatched. CDR3 nucleotides: TGTGCCAGCAGCCCGGGACAGAGCTTCTACGAGCAGTACTTC. Protein sequence: CASSPGQSFYEQYF.

This rearrangement joins TRBV29-1 to TRBJ2-7; TRBD1 is a possible D gene (6 bases). V was shortened by 7 bases and J by 2 bases, with 18 bases between the two germline ends. Germline assignment: CDR1 SQVTM and CDR2 ANQGSEA. This CDR3 is built from 14 residues. CDR3 region: CSALFDRPTYEQYF. CDR3 DNA sequence: TGCAGCGCCCTGTTCGACAGGCCGACCTACGAGCAGTACTTC.

V usage is TRBV29-1 and J usage is TRBJ1-1; 7 bases match TRBD1. Germline V gene lookup returns CDR1 SQVTM and CDR2 ANQGSEA. V was pared by 4 bases and J by 1 base, with 9 bases of the junction left unmatched. The CDR3 sequence is 15 residues long. The DNA for the CDR3 is TGCAGCGTTGCATGGCAGGGGGTAGGGAACACTGAAGCTTTCTTT. Amino acid sequence: CSVAWQGVGNTEAFF.

This sequence joins TRBV7-2 and TRBJ2-7; 8 positions match TRBD1. This CDR3 comprises 14 residues. Per the germline V gene, CDR1 is SGHTA and CDR2 is FQGNSA. The J segment lost 3 bases and the V segment lost 1 base, leaving 2 bases of the junction unmatched. This chain's CDR3 is CASSLGTGSYEQYF. The DNA of the CDR3 is TGTGCCAGCAGCTTAGGGACAGGGAGCTACGAGCAGTACTTC.

The CDR3: CASSLGPGGYTF. The CDR3 nucleotides are TGTGCCAGCAGCTTGGGCCCTGGGGGCTACACCTTC. The V gene is TRBV7-9, the J gene TRBJ1-2; the D is unclear. The CDR3 has 12 residues. Germline V CDR1 and CDR2: SEHNR, FQNEAQ (reference sequence). Deletions cut 3 bases from V and 8 bases from J, with 10 bases between.

The CDR3 DNA sequence: TGTGCCAGCAGCGGTAGCGGGGGGGCCTCAGGGGATACGCAGTATTTT. It specifies CASSGSGGASGDTQYF. This chain connects TRBV5-6 to TRBJ2-3; TRBD2 matches at 11 bases. Trimming removed 4 bases from V and 6 bases from J; junction bases left unmatched: 10. The CDR3 is 16 amino acids. Germline lookup yields CDR1 SGHDT and CDR2 YYEEEE.

This clone was picked up one time. One end of the junction does not line up with germline, which may come from a read error. CDR3 region: CSSSPTPHEQYF. The CDR3 bases are TGTTCCAGCAGCCCTACCCCCCACGAGCAGTACTTC. J is TRBJ2-7 and V is TRBV7-9; D is ambiguous. The CDR3 extends over 12 amino acids. Germline values: CDR1 SEHNR, CDR2 FQNEAQ (reference sequence).

The CDR3 is CASSLDNRGRETQYF. CDR3 nucleotides: TGTGCCAGCAGCTTGGATAACAGGGGGCGAGAGACCCAGTACTTC. This chain joins TRBV11-2 and TRBJ2-5; 9 positions agree with TRBD1. Trimming removed 3 bases from V and 4 bases from J; junction bases left unmatched: 6. This CDR3 has 15 amino acids. CDR1 is SGHAT and CDR2 is FQNNGV in the germline V gene.

This chain joins TRBV5-1 and TRBJ1-1, with no clear D. The CDR3 covers 13 residues. Trimming took off 5 bases at V and 7 bases at J, with 15 bases between the two ends. Germline lookup yields CDR1 SGHRS and CDR2 YFSETQ. The CDR3 nucleotides read TGCGCCAGCAGAGCCGTCTTCGGTTATGAAGCTTTCTTT. Protein product: CASRAVFGYEAFF. The full variable domain, in which reference TRBV5-1 and TRBJ1-1 provide the parts outside the CDR3, is KAGVTQTPRYLIKTRGQQVTLSCSPISGHRSVSWYQQTPGQGLQFLFEYFSETQRNKGNFPGRFSGRQFSNSRSEMNVSTLELGDSALYLCASRAVFGYEAFFGQGTRLTVV.

The chain joins TRBV9 to TRBJ1-6, with D possibly TRBD1 on 5 matching bases. The CDR3 loop spans 13 amino acids. CDR1 is SGDLS, CDR2 YYNGEE, per germline. V was trimmed by 3 bases and J by 10 bases, leaving 11 bases between them. DNA for the CDR3: TGTGCCAGCAGCGGACAGTCACCCTCACCCCTCCACTTT. Translation: CASSGQSPSPLHF.

J is TRBJ2-3 and V is TRBV5-1; D not resolved. This CDR3 region has 13 residues. Germline V gives CDR1 SGHRS, CDR2 YFSETQ. With 0 bases removed from V and 5 bases from J, the gap between germline ends came to 7 bases. The DNA of the CDR3 is TGCGCCAGCAGCTTGGAAGGAGTAGATACGCAGTATTTT. Protein product: CASSLEGVDTQYF.

The chain links TRBV30 to TRBJ2-2; 10 bases align to TRBD1. CDR3 length: 14 amino acids. The V gene end was trimmed by 0 bases and the J gene end by 6 bases; junction bases not matched to a gene: 1. Per the germline V gene, CDR1 is GTSNPN and CDR2 is SVGIG (reference sequence). The CDR3 sequence is CAWSVGQGAGELFF. CDR3 bases: TGTGCCTGGAGTGTAGGACAGGGGGCCGGGGAGCTGTTTTTT.

This clone occurred once. The genes are TRBV19 and TRBJ2-3; 8 bases fit TRBD1. CDR3 size: 15 residues. Germline assignment: CDR1 LNHDA and CDR2 SQIVND (reference sequence). V lost 1 base, J lost 4 bases, and 4 bases stayed unmatched. CDR3 DNA: TGTGCCAGTAGTATAGGACAGGGGTCCGCAGATACGCAGTATTTT. Translation: CASSIGQGSADTQYF.

The rearrangement uses TRBV5-6 and TRBJ1-5, with a possible D match to TRBD1 (6 bases). CDR1 is SGHDT, CDR2 YYEEEE, per germline. V was cut by 3 bases and J by 0 bases, with 7 bases left in between. The CDR3 is 14 amino acids. CDR3 sequence reads: CASSSRGSNQPQHF. CDR3 coding DNA: TGTGCCAGCAGCTCCAGGGGTAGCAATCAGCCCCAGCATTTT.

This clone has only a few counts. V usage is TRBV7-2 and J usage is TRBJ2-5, with TRBD1 matching over 12 bases. CDR3 length equals 15 residues. V shed 5 bases, J shed 5 bases, and the junction held 6 bases outside the gene matches. Germline V CDR1 and CDR2: SGHTA, FQGNSA. The CDR3 loop is CASSPGTGGDETQYF. CDR3 coding DNA: TGTGCCAGCAGCCCGGGGACAGGGGGCGATGAGACCCAGTACTTC.

The chain carries TRBV5-6 and TRBJ2-5; possible D gene TRBD1, 5 bases. Germline V gene data show CDR1 as SGHDT and CDR2 as YYEEEE. Deletions cut 3 bases from V and 1 base from J, with 16 bases between. The CDR3 contains 16 residues. The CDR3 sequence is CASSYGLQGLQETQYF. DNA of the CDR3: TGTGCCAGCAGCTACGGGCTCCAGGGTCTCCAAGAGACCCAGTACTTC.

The genes are TRBV7-2 and TRBJ2-5; TRBD2 agrees at 7 bases. The J call may be incorrect, as the DNA end agrees better with TRBJ2-7. The CDR3 consists of 15 residues. CDR1 and CDR2 from the germline V gene are SGHTA and FQGNSA. The CDR3 DNA reads TGTGCCAGCAGCTTAGTTTCTAGCGGTGCCTACGAGCAGTACTTC. Translation: CASSLVSSGAYEQYF.

The J gene is TRBJ2-7, the V gene TRBV28; 10 bases fit TRBD1. The CDR3 is 14 residues long. Germline V CDR1 and CDR2: MDHEN, SYDVKM. Trimming removed 5 bases from V and 3 bases from J; junction bases left unmatched: 4. The CDR3 nucleotides read TGTGCCAGCAGTCCGGGGGACAGGGGCTACGAGCAGTACTTC. Translating gives CASSPGDRGYEQYF.

The V call is TRBV6-6, the J call TRBJ1-5; maybe TRBD1 (6 bases). Germline CDR1 is MNHNY and CDR2 is SVGAGI (reference sequence). V was clipped by 11 bases and J by 1 base, with 15 bases between them. The CDR3 totals 14 residues. The CDR3 DNA reads as TGTGCCGCCCGAGGGGGAAGGAGCAATCAGCCCCAGCATTTT. Translated: CAARGGRSNQPQHF.

The chain couples TRBV19 to TRBJ2-7; TRBD1 agrees at 7 bases. V was pared by 6 bases and J by 6 bases, with 5 bases of the junction left unmatched. Germline CDR1 is LNHDA and CDR2 is SQIVND (reference sequence). The CDR3 is 12 residues long. CDR3 nucleotides: TGTGCCAGTAGAACCCGGACAGGCGAGCAGTACTTC. It translates to CASRTRTGEQYF.

This clone was detected a few times. The chain is built from TRBV5-4 and TRBJ2-5; TRBD2 matches 8 bases. Trimming took 1 base from V and 0 from J; bases not matched to a gene: 2. This CDR3 contains 15 residues. Germline assignment: CDR1 SGHNT and CDR2 YYREEE (reference sequence). This CDR3 reads CASSLPGGYQETQYF. The CDR3 DNA reads TGTGCCAGCAGCTTGCCGGGGGGGTACCAAGAGACCCAGTACTTC.

The CDR3 DNA reads TGCGCCAGCAGCTTGCCAGCGGGGGGGTACAATGAGCAGTTCTTC. Translated, it gives CASSLPAGGYNEQFF. The chain recombines TRBV5-1 with TRBJ2-1, with 10 nucleotides matching TRBD2. This CDR3 has 15 amino acids. Germline CDR1 SGHRS, CDR2 YFSETQ. J lost 4 bases, V lost 1 base, and 2 bases had no gene match.

The chain links TRBV7-9 to TRBJ2-7; D possibly corresponds to TRBD2 (5 bases). V gave up 5 bases and J gave up 1 base, with 12 bases separating them. Germline V gives CDR1 SEHNR, CDR2 FQNEAQ (reference sequence). This CDR3 has 14 amino acids. In DNA form, the CDR3 reads TGTGCCAGCAGCCTCACACTAGGTTCCTACGAGCAGTACTTC. Its protein product is CASSLTLGSYEQYF.

The V gene is TRBV2, the J gene TRBJ2-7, with a possible D match to TRBD1 (6 bases). V lost 6 bases and J 1 base, leaving 10 bases between the germline ends. The CDR3 is made up of 13 amino acids. Germline values: CDR1 SNHLY, CDR2 FYNNEI. DNA of the CDR3: TGTGCCAGCAGGATAACAGGGTCCTACGAGCAGTACTTC. This codes for CASRITGSYEQYF.

This clone was seen a handful of times. The chain uses TRBV11-2 and TRBJ1-1; D gene uncertain. Germline V gives CDR1 SGHAT, CDR2 FQNNGV. This CDR3 comprises 12 residues. Trimming pared 4 bases from V and 7 bases from J, leaving 10 bases between. DNA for the CDR3: TGTGCCAGCAGCTCGGTCCCATATGAAGCTTTCTTT. It is translated as CASSSVPYEAFF.

The V gene is TRBV29-1, the J gene TRBJ2-5, with 7 bases that match TRBD1. The J call may be mistaken, given a closer DNA end match to TRBJ2-7. Germline lookup yields CDR1 SQVTM and CDR2 ANQGSEA. The CDR3 has 13 amino acids. The CDR3, as DNA: TGCAGCGTTGGGACAGGCCGTACCTACGAGCAGTACTTC. This codes for CSVGTGRTYEQYF.